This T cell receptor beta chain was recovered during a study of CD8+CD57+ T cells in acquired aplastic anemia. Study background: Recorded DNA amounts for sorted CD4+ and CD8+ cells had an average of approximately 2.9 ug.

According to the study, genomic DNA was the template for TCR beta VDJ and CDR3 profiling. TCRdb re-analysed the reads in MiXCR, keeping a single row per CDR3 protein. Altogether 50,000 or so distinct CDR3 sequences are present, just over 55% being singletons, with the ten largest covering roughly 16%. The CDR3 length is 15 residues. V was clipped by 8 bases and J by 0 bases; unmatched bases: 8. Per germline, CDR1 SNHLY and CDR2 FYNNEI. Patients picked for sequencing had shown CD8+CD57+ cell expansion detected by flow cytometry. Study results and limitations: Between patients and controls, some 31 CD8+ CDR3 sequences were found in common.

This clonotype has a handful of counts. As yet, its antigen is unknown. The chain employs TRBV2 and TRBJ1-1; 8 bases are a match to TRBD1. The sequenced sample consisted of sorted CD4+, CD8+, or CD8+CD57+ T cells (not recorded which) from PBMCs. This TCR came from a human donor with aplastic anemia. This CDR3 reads CASDRGGLMNTEAFF. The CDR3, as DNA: TGTGCCAGCGACAGGGGAGGGCTCATGAACACTGAAGCTTTCTTT.